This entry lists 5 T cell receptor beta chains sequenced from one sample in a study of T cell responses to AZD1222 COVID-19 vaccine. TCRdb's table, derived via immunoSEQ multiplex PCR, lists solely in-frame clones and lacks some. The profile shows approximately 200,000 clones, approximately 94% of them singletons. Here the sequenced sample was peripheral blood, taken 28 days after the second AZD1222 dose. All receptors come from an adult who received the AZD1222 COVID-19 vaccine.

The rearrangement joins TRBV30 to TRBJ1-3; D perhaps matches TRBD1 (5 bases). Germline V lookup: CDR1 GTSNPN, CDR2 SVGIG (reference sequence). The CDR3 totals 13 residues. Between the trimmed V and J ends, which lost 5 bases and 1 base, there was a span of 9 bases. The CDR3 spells CAWERGSGNTIYF. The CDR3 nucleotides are TGTGCCTGGGAGAGGGGTTCTGGAAACACCATATATTTT.

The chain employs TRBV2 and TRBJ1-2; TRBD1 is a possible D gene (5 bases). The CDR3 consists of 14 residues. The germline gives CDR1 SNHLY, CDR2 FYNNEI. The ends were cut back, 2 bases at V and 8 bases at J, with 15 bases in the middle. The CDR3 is CASSEQGISGGYTF. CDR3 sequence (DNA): TGTGCCAGCAGTGAACAGGGTATTTCGGGGGGCTACACCTTC.

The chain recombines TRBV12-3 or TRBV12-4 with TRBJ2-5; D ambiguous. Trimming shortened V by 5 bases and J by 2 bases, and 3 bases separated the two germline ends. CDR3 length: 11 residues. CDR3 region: CASSRQETQYF. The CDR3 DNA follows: TGTGCCAGCAGTCGGCAAGAGACCCAGTACTTC.

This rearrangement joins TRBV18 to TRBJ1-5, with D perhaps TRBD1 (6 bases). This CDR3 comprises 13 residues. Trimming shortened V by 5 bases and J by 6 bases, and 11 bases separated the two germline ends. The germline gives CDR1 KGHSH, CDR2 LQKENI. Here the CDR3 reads CASSGGAPQPQHF. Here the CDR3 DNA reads TGTGCCAGCTCAGGGGGGGCTCCTCAGCCCCAGCATTTT.

The CDR3 bases are TGTGCCAGCAGCAACCCGTGGGGGCAAGAGACCCAGTACTTC. Its translation: CASSNPWGQETQYF. The chain recombines TRBV5-4 with TRBJ2-5; D could derive from TRBD1 or TRBD2 (5 bases each). V lost 4 bases and J lost 2, with 12 bases in between. This CDR3 is built from 14 residues. Per germline, CDR1 SGHNT and CDR2 YYREEE (reference sequence).